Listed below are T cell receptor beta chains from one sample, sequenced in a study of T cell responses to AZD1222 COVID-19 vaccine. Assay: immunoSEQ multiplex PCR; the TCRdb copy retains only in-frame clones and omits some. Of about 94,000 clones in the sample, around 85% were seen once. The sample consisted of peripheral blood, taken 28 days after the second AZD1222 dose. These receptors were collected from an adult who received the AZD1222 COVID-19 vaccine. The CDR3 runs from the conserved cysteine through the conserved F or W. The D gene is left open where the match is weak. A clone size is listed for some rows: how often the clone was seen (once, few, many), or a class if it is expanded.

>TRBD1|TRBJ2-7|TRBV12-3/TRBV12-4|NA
CASSPGGRGRQYF
TGTGCCAGCAGTCCAGGGGGCAGGGGCCGACAGTACTTC
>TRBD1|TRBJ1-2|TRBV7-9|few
CASSLASGGVRGYTF
TGTGCCAGCAGCTTAGCGTCAGGGGGAGTTCGGGGCTACACCTTC
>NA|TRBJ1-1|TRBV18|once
CASSPRRRGTDTEAFF
TGTGCCAGCTCACCAAGGCGACGGGGTACGGACACTGAAGCTTTCTTT
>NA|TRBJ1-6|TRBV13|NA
CASSLRMVGSSPLHF
TGTGCCAGCAGCTTAAGAATGGTGGGGAGCTCACCCCTCCACTTT
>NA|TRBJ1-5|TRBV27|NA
CASSSGTYSNQPQHF
TGTGCCAGCAGTTCGGGGACTTATAGCAATCAGCCCCAGCATTTT
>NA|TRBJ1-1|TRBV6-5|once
CASSREQESEAFF
TGTGCCAGCTCCCGCGAACAGGAATCTGAAGCTTTCTTT
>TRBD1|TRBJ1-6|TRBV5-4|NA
CASSNRGSRNSPLHF
TGTGCCAGCAGCAACAGGGGATCAAGGAATTCACCCCTCCACTTT
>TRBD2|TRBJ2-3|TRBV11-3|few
CASSLAPPGGFGDTQYF
TGTGCCAGCAGCTTAGCCCCCCCGGGGGGGTTCGGAGATACGCAGTATTTT
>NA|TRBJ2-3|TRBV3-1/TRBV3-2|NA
CASSMSTGSGQYF
TGTGCCAGCAGCATGTCGACGGGCTCCGGGCAGTATTTT
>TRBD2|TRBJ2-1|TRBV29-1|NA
CSVGLAGNEQFF
TGCAGCGTGGGACTAGCAGGAAATGAGCAGTTCTTC